This T cell receptor (beta chain) comes out of a study of CD8 T cells in Susac syndrome. The CDR3 spans 16 residues. Deletions cut 1 base from V and 5 bases from J, with 17 bases between. CDR1 and CDR2 (germline): SGHAT, FQNNGV. Reverse transcription of roughly 0.5 to 1 ug RNA was carried out with random hexamers. The immunoSEQ assay covered 54 Vbeta and 13 Jbeta segments for CDR3. TCRdb used MiXCR to reprocess the immunoSEQ multiplex PCR reads, holding one entry per CDR3 protein. Seen here are 250,000 to 350,000 distinct CDR3 sequences, around 92% observed once, and the top ten hold 0.065%. Included as multiple sclerosis controls were treatment-naive patients who had stable or active relapsing-remitting disease. Negative isolation yielded CD4+ and CD8+ T cells, and FACS enriched TEMRA cells. The sample holds a few counts of this clonotype.

The sample consisted of CD4+ T cells from PBMCs. This TCR was recovered from a human donor with multiple sclerosis. V usage is TRBV11-2 and J usage is TRBJ2-5; weak D call: TRBD2 (5 bases). In DNA form, the CDR3 reads TGTGCCAGCAGCTTAGTGTCTGGTTGGGGAGAGGAGACCCAGTACTTC. It is translated as CASSLVSGWGEETQYF.